The 5 T cell receptor beta chains listed next were all sequenced from one sample in a study of identical twins. One entry per CDR3 protein results from TCRdb running MiXCR on the 5' RACE reads. The table has hundreds of thousands of distinct CDR3 sequences, 5.5% to 6.5% seen once; the top ten hold approximately 2%. Sample: naive T cells sorted from blood. These receptors were taken from a man aged 18 to 30 in good health.

V usage is TRBV7-8 and J usage is TRBJ2-1; D call uncertain. Germline-derived CDR1 and CDR2 are SGHVS and FQNEAQ. V lost 7 bases and J lost 5, with 15 bases in between. This CDR3 spans 14 amino acids. The CDR3 protein is CASNEIAPHNEQFF. The CDR3 DNA reads TGTGCCAGCAACGAAATAGCCCCCCACAATGAGCAGTTCTTC.

There are many counts of this clonotype. The chain joins TRBV6-1 to TRBJ1-2; 8 bases are a match to TRBD1. CDR3 size: 14 residues. After removal of 7 bases from V and 7 bases from J, the junction contained 11 bases not matched to a gene. Germline assignment: CDR1 MNHNS and CDR2 SASEGT. The CDR3 DNA follows: TGTGCCAGCACTACCCAGGGGGCATTGGGTGGCTACACCTTC. Its protein is CASTTQGALGGYTF.

This clonotype was seen a handful of times. V and J are TRBV23-1 and TRBJ2-1; TRBD1 is a possible D gene (6 bases). TRBV23-1 carries the ORF label, with uncertain function. The CDR3 is 14 amino acids. Trimming stripped 0 bases from V and 9 bases from J, with 12 bases between. CDR3: CASSQSSGDGEQFF. CDR3 nucleotide sequence: TGCGCCAGCAGTCAATCATCAGGGGATGGTGAGCAGTTCTTC.

This clonotype has more than one count but fewer than ten. This chain joins TRBV29-1 and TRBJ1-5, with 10 positions matching TRBD1. Germline loops: CDR1 SQVTM, CDR2 ANQGSEA. Trimming cost V 1 base and J 16 bases; bases outside gene matches: 4. This CDR3 has 11 amino acids. This chain's CDR3 is CSVEGGQGRHF. CDR3 sequence (DNA): TGCAGCGTTGAAGGGGGACAGGGGCGACATTTT.

The sample holds a few counts of this clonotype. The chain is built from TRBV7-7 and TRBJ2-1, with 9 bases identical to TRBD2. From germline, CDR1 is SSHAT and CDR2 FNYEAQ (reference sequence). This CDR3 is built from 15 residues. V dropped 5 bases and J dropped 4; count of bases not matched to a gene: 6. CDR3 amino acids: CASSAGTSTYNEQFF. CDR3 DNA: TGTGCCAGCAGCGCCGGGACTAGCACATACAATGAGCAGTTCTTC. Using reference TRBV7-7 and TRBJ2-1 for the parts outside the CDR3, the full variable domain is GAGVSQSPRYKVTKRGQDVTLRCDPISSHATLYWYQQALGQGPEFLTYFNYEAQPDKSGLPSDRFSAERPEGSISTLTIQRTEQRDSAMYRCASSAGTSTYNEQFFGPGTRLTVL.